The text below deals with one T cell receptor beta chain. Treatment defined: around 19 received Ad26.COV2.S at low or high dose, single or two shots; about 5 received placebo; per-sample allocation not given. The investigators took samples on day 63 after the first vaccine or placebo injection. The data were obtained in a study of Ad26.COV2.S vaccination and SARS-CoV-2 variants. Overall study context: Participant was drawn from the COV1001 Ad26.COV2.S trial arm.

Some clones are missing from TCRdb's copy, which holds only in-frame ones; the method was immunoSEQ multiplex PCR. The sample records around 310,000 clones, 90% being singletons. V lost 4 bases to trimming and J lost 6 bases, with 9 bases between them. This CDR3 has 12 residues. The germline V gene encodes CDR1 GTSNPN and CDR2 SVGIG (reference sequence). The starting material was peripheral blood, obtained in a trial of Ad26.COV2.S vaccine versus placebo. This clonotype was obtained from a person between 18 and 60 years old who received the Ad26.COV2.S COVID-19 vaccine or a placebo. The J gene is TRBJ2-2, the V gene TRBV30, with D maybe TRBD2 (6 bases). Here the CDR3 DNA reads TGTGCCTGGATTAGACTAGCCGGGGAGCTGTTTTTT. Protein product: CAWIRLAGELFF.